This T cell receptor beta chain was profiled in a study of T cells in Graves' hyperthyroidism and ophthalmopathy. General observations from the study: Clonotypes that were expanded in thyroid above 0.001 mostly appeared in blood too.

The CDR3 regions of TCR beta were amplified from RNA transcripts. Carried out on the TCR CDR3, a first-round RT-PCR used the HTBI primer set. TCRdb reprocessed the multiplex PCR reads with MiXCR, giving one entry per CDR3 protein. The top ten hold 15% to 17% of the sample, which has 350,000 or so distinct CDR3 sequences, about a sixth seen once. The sample holds many counts of this clonotype. What it recognizes is unknown. CDR1 is SGHTA, CDR2 FQGNSA, per germline. The V end lost 2 bases, the J end lost 1 base, and 11 bases lay between the germline ends. CDR3 size: 15 residues. This TCR came from a middle-aged woman with Graves' ophthalmopathy. The chain has TRBV7-2 and TRBJ2-5; the D is unclear. The specimen was blood. CDR3: CASSLFGAFQETQYF. In DNA, the CDR3 is TGTGCCAGCAGCTTATTTGGAGCGTTCCAAGAGACCCAGTACTTC.